This entry lists 2 T cell receptor beta chains sequenced from one sample in a study of blood T cells in healthy people across ages. For the second PCR, which ran for about 7 to 11 cycles, a sample-barcoded 5' primer and a J-beta primer mix were used. MiXCR, run by TCRdb on the 5' RACE reads, gives a single entry per CDR3 protein. This table holds about 750,000 distinct CDR3 sequences, about 55% found once. The sample was blood. These receptors were obtained from a man at least 80 years old in good health.

There are a few counts of this clonotype. The rearrangement links TRBV20-1 to TRBJ2-5; D is unclear. Deletions cut 4 bases from V and 4 bases from J, with 7 bases between. Germline loops: CDR1 DFQATT, CDR2 SNEGSKA (reference sequence). This CDR3 has 11 residues. CDR3 region: CSANFPETQYF. The CDR3 coding sequence is TGCAGTGCTAACTTCCCAGAGACCCAGTACTTC.

This clonotype was recorded once. The chain employs TRBV24-1 and TRBJ1-5; TRBD1 aligns across 7 bases. The ends lost 3 bases at V and 5 bases at J; junction bases unmatched: 6. Germline lookup yields CDR1 KGHDR and CDR2 SFDVKD. CDR3 length: 15 amino acids. CDR3 DNA sequence: TGTGCCACCAGTGATGTGACAGGGAGTGATCAGCCCCAGCATTTT. Its translation: CATSDVTGSDQPQHF.